The rows below give T cell receptor beta chains drawn from one sample of a study of blood T cell repertoires in COVID-19. Libraries were prepared by immunoSEQ multiplex PCR; TCRdb keeps only in-frame clonotypes and omits some of them. Of 150,000 to 160,000 clones listed, around 91% are singletons. The sample taken for sequencing was peripheral blood. The receptors originated from a woman aged 40 to 55 with acute or convalescent COVID-19. The CDR3 runs from the conserved cysteine through the conserved F or W. The D gene is left open where the match is weak. A row's size may be missing; if present it is once, few, many or a size class.

V	size	J	D	DNA	CDR3
TRBV19	NA	TRBJ1-1	NA	TGTGCCAGTAATCACCTCGGTCCCGCTGAAGCTTTCTTT	CASNHLGPAEAFF
TRBV12-5	NA	TRBJ1-4	NA	TGTGCTAGTGGTGCATCGCCAGGGGAGGGTCCTAATGAAAAACTGTTTTTT	CASGASPGEGPNEKLFF
TRBV12-3/TRBV12-4	NA	TRBJ1-2	NA	TGTGCCAGCAGTCAGGGGACGGCCTATGGCTACACCTTC	CASSQGTAYGYTF
TRBV25-1	once	TRBJ2-7	NA	TGTGCCAGGGTAAGACTTGGCTACGAGCAGTACTTC	CARVRLGYEQYF
TRBV28	few	TRBJ1-2	TRBD1	TGTGCCAGCAACCAGTTGCGGACAGGGGTTAACTATGGCTACACCTTC	CASNQLRTGVNYGYTF
TRBV23-1	NA	TRBJ2-1	NA	TGCGCCACTACACAAAACTCAACAGAGACAGTGAACTACAATGAGCAGTTCTTC	CATTQNSTETVNYNEQFF
TRBV18	NA	TRBJ2-7	NA	TGTGCCAGCTCACCTCCGGTGCGGGAAAACGAGCAGTACTTC	CASSPPVRENEQYF
TRBV3-1/TRBV3-2	NA	TRBJ2-1	NA	TGTGCCAGCAGCCAAGTTGTCGTGGCTAGCGTAACAAATGAGCAGTTCTTC	CASSQVVVASVTNEQFF
TRBV7-3	NA	TRBJ2-1	TRBD2	TGTGCCAGCAGCCTGCGGGCATTAGCGGGTGTTAATGAGCAGTTCTTC	CASSLRALAGVNEQFF
TRBV27	NA	TRBJ2-5	TRBD1	TGTGCCAGCAGTACCAGGGGGCGGCAGACCCAGTACTTC	CASSTRGRQTQYF
TRBV7-2	NA	TRBJ2-1	NA	TGTGCCAGCAGCCCCGATCTACAGGGGTTCTTC	CASSPDLQGFF
TRBV27	NA	TRBJ1-5	NA	TGTGCCAGCAGTTTATTGCGGGAGCTGCCCCAGCATTTT	CASSLLRELPQHF
TRBV7-2	NA	TRBJ2-3	NA	TGTGCCAGCAGCTCCACTGGGACTTTAACAGATACGCAGTATTTT	CASSSTGTLTDTQYF
TRBV30	NA	TRBJ2-2	NA	TGTGCCTGGAGTCAGGGTAGTGTGAGCACCGGGGAGCTGTTTTTT	CAWSQGSVSTGELFF
TRBV11-2	NA	TRBJ1-5	NA	TGTGCCAGCAGCCCTGACAGTAGCAATCAGCCCCAGCATTTT	CASSPDSSNQPQHF
TRBV11-3	once	TRBJ2-1	TRBD2	TGTGCCAGCAGCCCCCCGGGACTAGCGGGGGCTCGGGATGAGCAGTTCTTC	CASSPPGLAGARDEQFF
TRBV6-6	NA	TRBJ1-1	NA	TGTGCCTCAATCCAAGGCGGGAAGAGTATGAACACTGAAGCTTTCTTT	CASIQGGKSMNTEAFF
TRBV29-1	NA	TRBJ1-3	NA	TGCAGCGTTGTAGCCGGAACCTCTGGAAACACCATATATTTT	CSVVAGTSGNTIYF
TRBV28	NA	TRBJ2-7	NA	TGTGCCAGCAGTTTATTTTTTGGGCAGGGCTACGAGCAGTACTTC	CASSLFFGQGYEQYF
TRBV27	NA	TRBJ1-2	NA	TGTGCCAGCAGTCCAGCAGGGTATGGCTACACCTTC	CASSPAGYGYTF
TRBV6-5	NA	TRBJ1-5	NA	TGTGCCAGCAGTCTGGACTGGCGAAGCAATCAGCCCCAGCATTTT	CASSLDWRSNQPQHF
TRBV7-3	NA	TRBJ2-2	TRBD2	TGTGCCAGCAGCTTATTAGATAGCGGGAGCAACACCGGGGAGCTGTTTTTT	CASSLLDSGSNTGELFF
TRBV18	once	TRBJ2-3	NA	TGTGCCAGCTCACCACCGTCGAAGCCCCTAGCTAGCACAGATACGCAGTATTTT	CASSPPSKPLASTDTQYF
TRBV12-3/TRBV12-4	NA	TRBJ2-7	NA	TGTGCCAGCAGTTTTCTAGTGCACGAGCAGTACTTC	CASSFLVHEQYF
TRBV5-4	NA	TRBJ2-1	NA	TGTGCCAGCAGCTTGGCCGTGGGCGATGAGCAGTTCTTC	CASSLAVGDEQFF
TRBV25-1	NA	TRBJ2-7	NA	TGTGCCAGCAGTGATGCACAGGGTCTGACCTACGAGCAGTACTTC	CASSDAQGLTYEQYF
TRBV28	NA	TRBJ1-3	TRBD1	TGTGCCAGCAGTCTATTGACAGGGTCGACCGGAAACACCATATATTTT	CASSLLTGSTGNTIYF
TRBV7-3	few	TRBJ2-2	TRBD2	TGTGCCAGCAGCTCTTCAGCGGGAGGGGACACCGGGGAGCTGTTTTTT	CASSSSAGGDTGELFF
TRBV5-1	NA	TRBJ1-2	NA	TGCGCCAGCAGCTTGTCGGCTTTGACAGGCGCTGGCTACACCTTC	CASSLSALTGAGYTF
TRBV5-1	NA	TRBJ2-5	TRBD2	TGCGCCAGCAGCTTGGCCGGGGCCGGGACTAGTGGGGAGACCCAGTACTTC	CASSLAGAGTSGETQYF